This entry concerns a single T cell receptor (beta chain). Libraries were prepared by immunoSEQ multiplex PCR; TCRdb keeps only in-frame clonotypes and omits some of them. The table records about 220,000 clones, 80% to 90% of them present only once. The data derive from a study of blood T cell repertoires in COVID-19. Germline assignment: CDR1 LNHNV and CDR2 YYDKDF (reference sequence). CDR3 length: 15 residues. The trim removed 5 bases at V and 3 bases at J, leaving 10 bases unmatched. This chain uses TRBV15 with TRBJ2-7, with 7 nucleotides matching TRBD1. This receptor was taken from a man aged 50 to 59 with active or convalescent COVID-19. Specimen: peripheral blood. The CDR3 DNA is TGTGCCACCAGCTCCTATCAGGGGGTCGGCTACGAGCAGTACTTC. This translates into CATSSYQGVGYEQYF.